This is a list of T cell receptor beta chains from one sample in a study of T-cell reconstitution after alpha-beta-depleted transplantation in children. TCRdb reprocessed the PCR reads via MiXCR and lists one record per CDR3 protein. This table holds 240,000 or so distinct CDR3 sequences, around 12% found once. Sequencing used PBMCs from the stem cell graft donor, obtained from the stem cell graft. These receptors originate from a human donor who donated a stem cell graft to a child with acute lymphoblastic leukemia. CDR3s include the opening cysteine and the closing phenylalanine or tryptophan. Each record gives: CDR3 length, D gene, J gene, clone size, V gene, CDR3 protein, CDR3 DNA. The D gene is left open where the match is weak. Clone sizes are given selectively: once, few, many, or a class where the clone is expanded.

18,-,TRBJ1-4,-,TRBV28,CASSLTLFLAATNEKLFF,TGTGCCAGCAGCCTCACCCTCTTTCTGGCCGCAACTAATGAAAAACTGTTTTTT
11,-,TRBJ2-7,many,TRBV27,CASSFGPQQYF,TGTGCCAGCAGTTTTGGTCCCCAGCAGTACTTC
15,TRBD1,TRBJ2-7,many,TRBV5-1,CASSLVGTATYEQYF,TGCGCCAGCAGCTTAGTTGGGACAGCGACCTACGAGCAGTACTTC
11,-,TRBJ2-7,many,TRBV20-1,CSARSDYEQYF,TGCAGTGCTAGATCTGACTACGAGCAGTACTTC
18,TRBD1,TRBJ1-1,-,TRBV5-5,CASSLAVDRGLLNTEAFF,TGTGCCAGCAGCTTGGCCGTGGACAGGGGGCTGCTGAACACTGAAGCTTTCTTT
14,-,TRBJ1-5,many,TRBV12-3/TRBV12-4,CASSLEQARGPQHF,TGTGCCAGCAGTTTAGAACAGGCCCGCGGGCCCCAGCATTTT
13,-,TRBJ2-2,many,TRBV20-1,CSAPSTGTGELFF,TGCAGTGCGCCCTCGACAGGAACCGGGGAGCTGTTTTTT
14,TRBD1,TRBJ2-1,many,TRBV5-1,CASGTGGSYNEQFF,TGCGCCAGCGGAACAGGGGGCTCCTACAATGAGCAGTTCTTC
15,-,TRBJ1-2,few,TRBV28,CASSLRPGSENGYTF,TGTGCCAGCAGTTTAAGGCCAGGGTCAGAGAATGGCTACACCTTC
15,-,TRBJ2-5,many,TRBV24-1,CATSDLLSGQETQYF,TGTGCCACCAGTGATTTGCTTAGCGGCCAAGAGACCCAGTACTTC
14,-,TRBJ2-1,-,TRBV7-9,CASSPLSGIDEQFF,TGTGCCAGCAGCCCGCTCTCCGGGATCGATGAGCAGTTCTTC
13,-,TRBJ1-2,many,TRBV5-1,CASSLNVGYGYTF,TGCGCCAGCAGCTTGAACGTAGGCTATGGCTACACCTTC
16,TRBD2,TRBJ2-2,many,TRBV20-1,CSARTSGAPNTGELFF,TGCAGTGCTAGGACCAGCGGGGCTCCGAACACCGGGGAGCTGTTTTTT
15,-,TRBJ2-3,many,TRBV20-1,CSARAYGGATDTQYF,TGCAGTGCTAGAGCTTATGGAGGTGCCACAGATACGCAGTATTTT
14,-,TRBJ1-5,few,TRBV19,CATVDRNSNQPQHF,TGTGCCACCGTCGACAGGAATAGCAATCAGCCCCAGCATTTT
14,TRBD1,TRBJ2-1,-,TRBV10-3,CAISPGQGLNEQFF,TGTGCCATCAGCCCGGGACAGGGTCTCAATGAGCAGTTCTTC
13,-,TRBJ1-1,many,TRBV6-2/TRBV6-3,CASSGNPFVEAFF,TGTGCCAGCAGCGGGAACCCATTCGTGGAAGCTTTCTTT
14,-,TRBJ2-7,many,TRBV5-1,CASSFGEIAYEQYF,TGCGCCAGCAGCTTTGGAGAGATAGCCTACGAGCAGTACTTC
18,TRBD1,TRBJ1-5,few,TRBV5-1,CASSLNARGPSSNQPQHF,TGCGCCAGCAGCTTGAACGCCAGGGGGCCCTCTAGCAATCAGCCCCAGCATTTT
13,-,TRBJ2-3,many,TRBV29-1,CSVGGHRGDTQYF,TGCAGCGTGGGGGGCCATAGAGGAGATACGCAGTATTTT
16,-,TRBJ2-2,many,TRBV7-2,CASSPRGGPDTGELFF,TGTGCCAGCAGCCCAAGGGGGGGGCCGGACACCGGGGAGCTGTTTTTT
14,-,TRBJ2-2,many,TRBV20-1,CSARGGQGAGELFF,TGCAGTGCTAGAGGGGGGCAGGGTGCCGGGGAGCTGTTTTTT
14,-,TRBJ2-7,-,TRBV10-3,CAIIEYVWSDEQYF,TGTGCCATCATTGAGTACGTTTGGAGTGACGAGCAGTACTTC
11,-,TRBJ2-1,many,TRBV10-3,CAISEVNEQFF,TGTGCCATCAGTGAGGTCAATGAGCAGTTCTTC
16,TRBD2,TRBJ2-3,many,TRBV20-1,CSACPGLAGTADTQYF,TGCAGTGCATGTCCCGGACTAGCGGGGACTGCAGATACGCAGTATTTT
16,TRBD1,TRBJ2-7,-,TRBV4-2,CASSQEQGLSSYEQYF,TGTGCCAGCAGCCAAGAACAGGGGCTTAGCTCCTACGAGCAGTACTTC
14,-,TRBJ2-7,many,TRBV18,CASSVTGTRGEQYF,TGTGCCAGCTCAGTAACCGGGACAAGGGGCGAGCAGTACTTC
13,-,TRBJ2-2,many,TRBV6-4,CASSTANTGELFF,TGTGCCAGCAGTACAGCGAACACCGGGGAGCTGTTTTTT
18,TRBD2,TRBJ2-1,many,TRBV6-2/TRBV6-3,CASSSYGLAGGPGNEQFF,TGTGCCAGCAGTAGCTACGGACTAGCGGGAGGGCCGGGCAATGAGCAGTTCTTC
16,TRBD2,TRBJ2-7,-,TRBV20-1,CSARVATSGEGYEQYF,TGCAGTGCTAGAGTCGCGACTAGCGGGGAGGGGTACGAGCAGTACTTC
11,-,TRBJ2-2,many,TRBV7-9,CASTPSGELFF,TGTGCCAGCACCCCGTCCGGGGAGCTGTTTTTT
19,-,TRBJ2-7,many,TRBV28,CASSLFKARLSAENYEQYF,TGTGCCAGCAGTTTATTCAAAGCTCGGCTAAGCGCCGAGAACTACGAGCAGTACTTC
13,-,TRBJ2-7,many,TRBV12-3/TRBV12-4,CASSPVRTYEQYF,TGTGCCAGCAGTCCAGTACGCACCTACGAGCAGTACTTC
15,-,TRBJ2-7,many,TRBV18,CASSIDLAGPYEQYF,TGTGCCAGCTCAATCGACCTAGCCGGGCCCTACGAGCAGTACTTC
13,-,TRBJ2-1,many,TRBV20-1,CSAMRLVDNEQFF,TGCAGTGCCATGCGACTAGTCGACAATGAGCAGTTCTTC
13,-,TRBJ1-5,-,TRBV10-3,CAISDRANQPQHF,TGTGCCATCAGTGACAGGGCAAATCAGCCCCAGCATTTT
16,TRBD1,TRBJ2-1,many,TRBV20-1,CSASGTGTGPYNEQFF,TGCAGTGCTTCGGGGACCGGGACAGGACCATACAATGAGCAGTTCTTC
11,-,TRBJ2-1,many,TRBV30,CAWMYYNEQFF,TGTGCCTGGATGTACTACAATGAGCAGTTCTTC
11,-,TRBJ1-1,many,TRBV4-3,CASSQTSEAFF,TGCGCCAGCAGCCAAACCTCTGAAGCTTTCTTT
15,-,TRBJ2-2,many,TRBV4-2,CASSQDWGGTGELFF,TGTGCCAGCAGCCAAGATTGGGGCGGCACCGGGGAGCTGTTTTTT
13,-,TRBJ1-4,many,TRBV25-1,CASTLTGYEKLFF,TGTGCCAGCACTCTTACAGGGTATGAAAAACTGTTTTTT
16,TRBD1,TRBJ1-2,-,TRBV27,CASSLFQAGGFYGYTF,TGTGCCAGCAGTTTATTTCAGGCAGGGGGCTTCTATGGCTACACCTTC
15,-,TRBJ1-1,many,TRBV5-1,CASSNTSHLWTEAFF,TGCGCCAGCAGCAACACCTCCCACTTGTGGACTGAAGCTTTCTTT
14,-,TRBJ2-5,many,TRBV5-1,CASNYRPNQETQYF,TGCGCCAGCAACTACAGACCTAACCAAGAGACCCAGTACTTC
14,-,TRBJ2-7,many,TRBV5-6,CASSRKTGSYEQYF,TGTGCCAGCAGCCGAAAAACAGGGTCCTACGAGCAGTACTTC
11,-,TRBJ2-1,many,TRBV10-3,CAISDTAVAFF,TGTGCCATCAGTGATACGGCAGTAGCTTTCTTC
15,TRBD1,TRBJ1-2,many,TRBV18,CASSHSRDRVYGYTF,TGTGCCAGCTCACACTCGCGGGACAGGGTATATGGCTACACCTTC
17,-,TRBJ1-3,few,TRBV4-2,CASSQGLPGISGNTIYF,TGTGCCAGCAGCCAAGGACTCCCAGGGATCTCTGGAAACACCATATATTTT
13,-,TRBJ2-4,many,TRBV29-1,CSVEIEAGGIQYF,TGCAGCGTTGAAATCGAGGCGGGCGGCATTCAGTACTTC
14,TRBD2,TRBJ2-1,many,TRBV20-1,CSAQDYPGGNEQFF,TGCAGTGCGCAGGACTATCCCGGGGGGAATGAGCAGTTCTTC
15,-,TRBJ1-2,many,TRBV5-1,CASSLTSGQIYGYTF,TGCGCCAGCAGCTTGACCTCGGGACAAATCTATGGCTACACCTTC
14,-,TRBJ2-6,-,TRBV30,CAWSGVVGANVLTF,TGTGCCTGGAGTGGGGTTGTTGGGGCCAACGTCCTGACTTTC